The clone carrying this T cell receptor (beta chain) was found once. What it binds is unknown. This may be a read error: a much more frequent sequence differs by one nucleotide. The TCR library protocol attached unique molecular identifiers to the individual cDNA molecules. Via MiXCR, TCRdb re-called the 5' RACE reads, giving one row per CDR3 protein. The sample has roughly 28,000 distinct CDR3 sequences; roughly 4.2% are singletons. Germline trimming cut 5 bases from V and 4 bases from J; bases unmatched to any gene: 10. The CDR3 totals 16 residues. Germline values: CDR1 SGHVS, CDR2 FNYEAQ. The sample originates from a study of early T cells in non-severe SARS-CoV-2 infection. For the study at large: Sequencing was performed on bulk RNA from unsorted whole blood, leaving chains unpaired.

General study findings and limits: Anti-spike CD8 specificities were favored by VDJdb matching, whose results missed private and CD4 specificities.

The TCR sequence derives from an adult who was a healthcare worker with PCR-confirmed SARS-CoV-2 infection or an uninfected control (not recorded which). This rearrangement joins TRBV7-6 to TRBJ1-2, with 10 nucleotides matching TRBD1. The sample consisted of whole blood. The CDR3 region is CASSPGQGELFYGYTF. The CDR3 nucleotides read TGTGCCAGCAGCCCCGGACAGGGGGAACTATTCTATGGCTACACCTTC.